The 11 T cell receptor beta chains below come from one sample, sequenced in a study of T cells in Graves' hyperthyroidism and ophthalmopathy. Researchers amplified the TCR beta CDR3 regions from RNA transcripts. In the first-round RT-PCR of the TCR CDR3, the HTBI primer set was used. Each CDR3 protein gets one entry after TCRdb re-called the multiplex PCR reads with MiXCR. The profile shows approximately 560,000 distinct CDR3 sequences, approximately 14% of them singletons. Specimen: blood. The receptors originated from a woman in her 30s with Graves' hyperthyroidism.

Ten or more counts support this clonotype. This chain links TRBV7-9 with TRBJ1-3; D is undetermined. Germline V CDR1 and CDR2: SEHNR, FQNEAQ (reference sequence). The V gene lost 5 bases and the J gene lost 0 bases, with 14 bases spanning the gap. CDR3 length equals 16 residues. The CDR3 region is CASSPPDGSSGNTIYF. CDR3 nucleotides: TGTGCCAGCAGCCCGCCGGACGGAAGCTCTGGAAACACCATATATTTT.

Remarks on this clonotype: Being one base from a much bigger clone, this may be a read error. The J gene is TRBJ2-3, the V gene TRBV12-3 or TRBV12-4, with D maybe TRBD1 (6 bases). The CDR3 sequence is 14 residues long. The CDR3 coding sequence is TGTGCCAGCAGCCACCCGGGCATGACAGGTACGCAGTATTTT. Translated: CASSHPGMTGTQYF.

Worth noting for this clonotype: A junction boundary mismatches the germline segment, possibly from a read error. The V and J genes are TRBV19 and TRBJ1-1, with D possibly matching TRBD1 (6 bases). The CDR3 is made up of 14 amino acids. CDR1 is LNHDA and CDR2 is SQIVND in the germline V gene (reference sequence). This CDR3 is CASSMDRENTGAFF. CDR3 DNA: TGTGCCAGTAGTATGGACAGAGAGAACACTGGAGCTTTCTTT. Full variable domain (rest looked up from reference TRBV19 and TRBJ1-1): DGGITQSPKYLFRKEGQNVTLSCEQNLNHDAMYWYRQDPGQGLRLIYYSQIVNDFQKGDIAEGYSVSREKKESFPLTVTSAQKNPTAFYLCASSMDRENTGAFFGQGTRLTVV.

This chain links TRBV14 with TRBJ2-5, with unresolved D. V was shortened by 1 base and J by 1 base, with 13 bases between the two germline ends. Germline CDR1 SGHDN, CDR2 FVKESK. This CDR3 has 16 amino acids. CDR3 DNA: TGTGCCAGCAGCCAAGGTATCCAGAGACTCCAAGAGACCCAGTACTTC. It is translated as CASSQGIQRLQETQYF. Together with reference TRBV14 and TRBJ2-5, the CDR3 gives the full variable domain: EAGVTQFPSHSVIEKGQTVTLRCDPISGHDNLYWYRRVMGKEIKFLLHFVKESKQDESGMPNNRFLAERTGGTYSTLKVQPAELEDSGVYFCASSQGIQRLQETQYFGPGTRLLVL.

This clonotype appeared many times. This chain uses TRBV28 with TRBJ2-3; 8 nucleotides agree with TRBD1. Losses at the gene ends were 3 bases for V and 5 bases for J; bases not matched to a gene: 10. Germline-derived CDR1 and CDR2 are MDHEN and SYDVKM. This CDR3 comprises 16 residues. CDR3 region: CASSLSTGARRDTQYF. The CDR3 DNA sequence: TGTGCCAGCAGTTTGTCGACAGGGGCGCGTAGAGATACGCAGTATTTT.

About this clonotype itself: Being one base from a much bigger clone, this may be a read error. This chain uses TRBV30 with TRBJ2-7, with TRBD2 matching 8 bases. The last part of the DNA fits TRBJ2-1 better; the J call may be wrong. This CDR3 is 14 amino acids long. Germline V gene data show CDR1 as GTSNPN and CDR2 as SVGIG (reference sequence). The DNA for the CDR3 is TGTGCCTGGAGGGCACTAGCGGTACCCTACGAGCAGTTCTTC. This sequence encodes CAWRALAVPYEQFF.

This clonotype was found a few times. CDR3 amino acids: CASSPEGNTGELFF. The CDR3 coding sequence is TGCGCCAGCAGCCCGGAGGGGAACACCGGGGAGCTGTTTTTT. The V call is TRBV5-1, the J call TRBJ2-2, with D perhaps matching TRBD2 (6 bases). V lost 4 bases and J lost 1, with 8 bases in between. This CDR3 has 14 residues. Germline CDR1 and CDR2: SGHRS and YFSETQ.

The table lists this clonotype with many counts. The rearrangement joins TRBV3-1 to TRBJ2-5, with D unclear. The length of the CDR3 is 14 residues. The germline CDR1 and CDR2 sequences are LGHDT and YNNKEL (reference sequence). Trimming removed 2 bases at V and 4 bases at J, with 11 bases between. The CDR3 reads CASSQQRPRETQYF. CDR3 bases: TGTGCCAGCAGCCAACAGAGGCCAAGAGAGACCCAGTACTTC.

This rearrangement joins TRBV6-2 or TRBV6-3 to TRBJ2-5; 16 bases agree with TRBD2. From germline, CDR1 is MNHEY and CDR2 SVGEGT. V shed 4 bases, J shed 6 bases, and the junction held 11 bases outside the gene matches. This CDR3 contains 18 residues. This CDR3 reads CASSSQMGLAGGDKTQYF. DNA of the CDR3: TGTGCCAGCAGTTCGCAAATGGGACTAGCGGGAGGGGATAAGACCCAGTACTTC.

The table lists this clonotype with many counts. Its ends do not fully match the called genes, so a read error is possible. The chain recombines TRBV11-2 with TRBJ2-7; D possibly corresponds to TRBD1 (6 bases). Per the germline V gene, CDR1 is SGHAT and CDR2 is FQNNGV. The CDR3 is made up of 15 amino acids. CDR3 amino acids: CASSSDRWGSDEQYF. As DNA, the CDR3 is TGTGCCAGCAGCTCCGACAGGTGGGGCTCCGACGAGCAGTACTTC. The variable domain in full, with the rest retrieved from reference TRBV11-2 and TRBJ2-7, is EAGVAQSPRYKIIEKRQSVAFWCNPISGHATLYWYQQILGQGPKLLIQFQNNGVVDDSQLPKDRFSAERLKGVDSTLKIQPAKLEDSAVYLCASSSDRWGSDEQYFGPGTRLTVT.

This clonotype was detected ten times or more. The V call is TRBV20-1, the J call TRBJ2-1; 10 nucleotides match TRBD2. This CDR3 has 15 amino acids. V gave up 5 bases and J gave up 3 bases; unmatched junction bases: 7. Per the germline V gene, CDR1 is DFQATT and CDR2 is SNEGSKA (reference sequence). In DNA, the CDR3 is TGCAGTGCTCCCGCTAGCGGGAGTGTCTACAATGAGCAGTTCTTC. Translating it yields CSAPASGSVYNEQFF.